The next 29 T cell receptor beta chains were all read from a single sample in a study of PD-1 blockade in classical Hodgkin lymphoma. With no exception, relapse followed autologous stem cell transplantation in all patients, and brentuximab vedotin exposure varied. Only in-frame clones appear in the TCRdb table, and some are missing; sequencing was by immunoSEQ multiplex PCR. Seen here are 95,000 to 120,000 clones, roughly 87% observed once, and the top ten hold 15% to 20%. The sequencing here drew on peripheral blood mononuclear cells (PBMCs), taken before the second cycle of nivolumab. The receptors derive from a human donor with classical Hodgkin lymphoma.

The CDR3 region has the DNA TGTGCCATCAGTGACCCTCCGGGACAGGGGGCCGGGGAGCTGTTTTTT. Amino acids: CAISDPPGQGAGELFF. This sequence joins TRBV10-3 and TRBJ2-2, with 11 positions matching TRBD1. CDR3 length: 16 residues. Trimming took 3 bases from V and 6 from J; bases not matched to a gene: 6. The V gene's germline CDR1 is ENHRY and CDR2 SYGVKD.

The table lists this clone with a count of one. The chain couples TRBV9 to TRBJ2-5, with a weak D call TRBD1 (5 bases). CDR3 length: 14 amino acids. Trimming removed 0 bases at V and 4 bases at J, with 10 bases between. Per the germline V gene, CDR1 is SGDLS and CDR2 is YYNGEE. The CDR3 region is CASSVGQSGETQYF. The DNA for the CDR3 is TGTGCCAGCAGCGTAGGACAGTCGGGAGAGACCCAGTACTTC.

This clone was seen only a few times. CDR3 bases: TGCGCCAGCAGCTTGGCTACAGGGGTAGACTATGGCTACACCTTC. The encoded protein is CASSLATGVDYGYTF. This chain links TRBV5-1 with TRBJ1-2; 7 bases map to TRBD1. With V trimmed by 0 bases and J by 3 bases, 5 bases remained unmatched. Germline V CDR1 and CDR2: SGHRS, YFSETQ. The CDR3 is 15 amino acids.

V usage is TRBV7-8 and J usage is TRBJ2-7; D not resolved. CDR1 and CDR2 (germline): SGHVS, FQNEAQ. V dropped 0 bases and J dropped 3 bases, with 12 bases sitting between them. The CDR3 extends over 15 amino acids. The CDR3 bases are TGTGCCAGCAGCTTAGCGGCTAGTCCGGACTACGAGCAGTACTTC. This codes for CASSLAASPDYEQYF.

A single count supports this clone. The rearrangement joins TRBV7-2 to TRBJ1-1, with D unclear. Trimming took off 3 bases at V and 7 bases at J, with 18 bases between the two ends. Per germline, CDR1 SGHTA and CDR2 FQGNSA. The CDR3 loop spans 15 amino acids. The DNA for the CDR3 is TGTGCCAGCAGCTTTGTAAGCTTCCCCTTGGGTGAAGCTTTCTTT. It codes for CASSFVSFPLGEAFF.

The V gene is TRBV7-2, the J gene TRBJ1-2; TRBD1 matches at 10 bases. This CDR3 has 16 residues. Germline V gene lookup returns CDR1 SGHTA and CDR2 FQGNSA. V lost 0 bases, J lost 6 bases, and 7 bases stayed unmatched. The CDR3 sequence: CASSLAVQGTGDGYTF. CDR3 nucleotide sequence: TGTGCCAGCAGCTTAGCGGTACAGGGGACAGGGGATGGCTACACCTTC.

The table lists this clone with a count of one. The chain couples TRBV29-1 to TRBJ2-7, with a possible D match to TRBD2 (6 bases). Trimming removed 4 bases at V and 1 base at J, with 14 bases between. Germline loops: CDR1 SQVTM, CDR2 ANQGSEA. This CDR3 region has 14 residues. DNA for the CDR3: TGCAGCGTTGTATTACCAGGGACTTCCTACGAGCAGTACTTC. The encoded protein is CSVVLPGTSYEQYF.

The chain recombines TRBV4-3 with TRBJ1-2, with D tentatively TRBD1 (5 bases). The CDR3 has 15 amino acids. In germline, CDR1 is LGHNA, CDR2 YSLEER. The ends were cut back, 1 base at V and 6 bases at J, with 15 bases in the middle. The CDR3: CASSQGLGGEDGYTF. In DNA, the CDR3 is TGCGCCAGCAGCCAAGGTTTGGGGGGAGAGGATGGCTACACCTTC.

The chain has TRBV7-6 and TRBJ1-1; 7 nucleotides agree with TRBD1. Germline V gene lookup returns CDR1 SGHVS and CDR2 FNYEAQ. This CDR3 comprises 15 residues. V shed 4 bases and J 4 bases; nucleotides not matched to a gene: 9. As DNA, the CDR3 is TGTGCCAGCAGCTCTTCGACAGGGCAGGGCACTGAAGCTTTCTTT. Residues: CASSSSTGQGTEAFF.

The genes are TRBV10-2 and TRBJ2-1; tentative D call: TRBD2 (6 bases). Germline CDR1 is WSHSY and CDR2 is SAAADI. With 2 bases removed from V and 8 bases from J, the gap between germline ends came to 16 bases. CDR3 size: 15 residues. CDR3 region: CASSEPGVGIDEQFF. The CDR3 nucleotides read TGCGCCAGCAGTGAGCCGGGGGTGGGGATCGATGAGCAGTTCTTC.

This sequence joins TRBV9 and TRBJ1-4, with TRBD1 as a possible D gene (5 bases). The CDR3 has 13 residues. Per the germline V gene, CDR1 is SGDLS and CDR2 is YYNGEE. The germline V and J ends were trimmed by 3 bases and 4 bases, with 7 bases remaining between them. CDR3: CASSGGVNEKLFF. The CDR3 DNA follows: TGTGCCAGCAGCGGGGGGGTTAATGAAAAACTGTTTTTT.

The V call is TRBV9, the J call TRBJ2-3, with unresolved D. Germline CDR1 reads SGDLS; CDR2 reads YYNGEE. The CDR3 consists of 14 residues. V shed 4 bases and J shed 0 bases, with 9 bases lying between them. The DNA for the CDR3 is TGTGCCAGCAGCCCCGTTTGGAGCACAGATACGCAGTATTTT. Its translation: CASSPVWSTDTQYF.

This sequence joins TRBV10-3 and TRBJ2-7, with 9 nucleotides matching TRBD2. CDR1 and CDR2 (germline): ENHRY, SYGVKD. J lost 5 bases, V lost 2 bases, and 13 bases had no gene match. The CDR3 extends over 17 amino acids. This CDR3 is CAISEGGVAGVSHEQYF. DNA for the CDR3: TGTGCCATCAGTGAGGGGGGAGTAGCGGGAGTAAGCCACGAGCAGTACTTC.

The rearrangement uses TRBV27 and TRBJ2-7; D possibly matches TRBD1 or TRBD2 (6 bases each). Germline V gives CDR1 MNHEY, CDR2 SMNVEV (reference sequence). With 3 bases removed from V and 1 base from J, the gap between germline ends came to 10 bases. The CDR3 loop spans 14 amino acids. In nucleotides, the CDR3 is TGTGCCAGCAGTTTTCAGGGGACTTCCTACGAGCAGTACTTC. This sequence encodes CASSFQGTSYEQYF.

This chain connects TRBV29-1 to TRBJ2-7; 9 bases line up with TRBD1. CDR1 is SQVTM, CDR2 ANQGSEA, per germline. Losses at the gene ends were 6 bases for V and 3 bases for J; bases not matched to a gene: 9. The CDR3 is 14 residues long. The CDR3: CSVEQGAGVYEQYF. For the CDR3, the DNA is TGCAGCGTCGAACAGGGGGCGGGGGTCTACGAGCAGTACTTC.

The genes are TRBV4-2 and TRBJ2-7; 7 positions agree with TRBD2. After removal of 0 bases from V and 3 bases from J, the junction contained 8 bases not matched to a gene. Germline V gene lookup returns CDR1 LGHNA and CDR2 YNFKEQ. The CDR3 is 16 amino acids. CDR3 DNA sequence: TGTGCCAGCAGCCAAGATGCGTCTAGCGGTCTCTACGAGCAGTACTTC. It specifies CASSQDASSGLYEQYF.

The chain couples TRBV6-5 to TRBJ2-1, with D hard to call. V was pared by 2 bases and J by 7 bases, with 15 bases between. The CDR3 is 15 amino acids. Looked up from germline, CDR1 is MNHEY and CDR2 is SVGAGI. CDR3 DNA sequence: TGTGCCAGCAGTTACGATAGCTCCCGTAAGAATGAGCAGTTCTTC. This encodes CASSYDSSRKNEQFF.

This rearrangement joins TRBV7-2 to TRBJ1-5; unclear D gene. The CDR3 has 13 amino acids. Trimming took off 7 bases at V and 0 bases at J, with 7 bases between the two ends. From germline, CDR1 is SGHTA and CDR2 FQGNSA. CDR3 sequence reads: CASTVDSNQPQHF. DNA of the CDR3: TGTGCCAGCACTGTGGATAGCAATCAGCCCCAGCATTTT.

This chain joins TRBV5-1 and TRBJ2-5, with D tentatively TRBD2 (5 bases). The germline V gene encodes CDR1 SGHRS and CDR2 YFSETQ. V lost 4 bases to trimming and J lost 4 bases, with 14 bases between them. The CDR3 is made up of 14 amino acids. The CDR3 coding sequence is TGCGCCAGCAGCGGATTAGATCGGGGAGAGACCCAGTACTTC. This encodes CASSGLDRGETQYF.

This clone has just a few counts. The rearrangement joins TRBV6-5 to TRBJ2-7, with TRBD2 matching 8 bases. V trimming: 0 bases; J trimming: 1 base; junction bases outside the gene matches: 5. CDR1 and CDR2 (germline): MNHEY, SVGAGI. The CDR3 runs to 16 residues. Here the CDR3 reads CASSYSATSGSYEQYF. The CDR3 nucleotides are TGTGCCAGCAGTTACTCAGCAACTAGCGGTTCCTACGAGCAGTACTTC.

This clone was observed once. The chain recombines TRBV4-2 with TRBJ2-3; 9 nucleotides line up with TRBD2. Looked up from germline, CDR1 is LGHNA and CDR2 is YNFKEQ. The CDR3 totals 12 residues. Unmatched junction bases numbered 0, after V lost 5 bases and J lost 6 bases. The CDR3 coding sequence is TGTGCCAGCAGCGCGGGAGGGGATACGCAGTATTTT. Its protein is CASSAGGDTQYF.

DNA for the CDR3: TGCAGCGTTGAATTAACACAGGGGGCGGTCGGGGAGCTGTTTTTT. It specifies CSVELTQGAVGELFF. The chain couples TRBV29-1 to TRBJ2-2; TRBD1 agrees at 9 bases. Losses at the gene ends were 2 bases for V and 7 bases for J; bases not matched to a gene: 8. The germline V gene encodes CDR1 SQVTM and CDR2 ANQGSEA. The CDR3 extends over 15 amino acids.

The chain links TRBV15 to TRBJ2-7; D is uncertain. Deletions cut 0 bases from V and 4 bases from J, with 16 bases between. CDR1 and CDR2 from the germline V gene are LNHNV and YYDKDF (reference sequence). This CDR3 contains 16 residues. Written as DNA, the CDR3 is TGTGCCACCAGCAGAGATATTGGAGAACTTACGTACGAGCAGTACTTC. Translated, it gives CATSRDIGELTYEQYF.

The chain combines TRBV10-3 with TRBJ1-1; D is ambiguous. The ends were cut back, 2 bases at V and 0 bases at J, with 10 bases in the middle. The CDR3 extends over 15 amino acids. In germline, CDR1 is ENHRY, CDR2 SYGVKD. CDR3 sequence reads: CAISETQDLNTEAFF. The DNA for the CDR3 is TGTGCCATCAGTGAGACACAAGACCTGAACACTGAAGCTTTCTTT.

The J gene is TRBJ1-1, the V gene TRBV28, with D unresolved. The germline gives CDR1 MDHEN, CDR2 SYDVKM. Trimming removed 10 bases at V and 10 bases at J, with 16 bases between. The CDR3 consists of 11 residues. The CDR3 DNA reads as TGTGCCACCGCGAAGTCATTCGGAGCTTTCTTT. This translates into CATAKSFGAFF.

The table lists this clone with a count of one. The CDR3 is CASSEYRPASSYEQYF. DNA for the CDR3: TGTGCCAGCAGTGAATATCGTCCGGCGAGCTCCTACGAGCAGTACTTC. The chain combines TRBV2 with TRBJ2-7; D remains ambiguous. Germline V gene sequence: CDR1 SNHLY, CDR2 FYNNEI. The CDR3 consists of 16 residues. V lost 2 bases to trimming and J lost 0 bases, with 14 bases between them.

This chain connects TRBV6-1 to TRBJ1-1; tentatively, D is TRBD1 (5 bases). The CDR3 has 14 amino acids. The V end lost 4 bases, the J end lost 0 bases, and 9 bases lay between the germline ends. Germline loops: CDR1 MNHNS, CDR2 SASEGT. The CDR3 DNA sequence: TGTGCCAGCAGTGGCCGACAGTTGAACACTGAAGCTTTCTTT. Translating gives CASSGRQLNTEAFF.

The V gene is TRBV6-6, the J gene TRBJ2-2; no definite D call. Germline V lookup: CDR1 MNHNY, CDR2 SVGAGI (reference sequence). V was trimmed by 6 bases and J by 5 bases, leaving 7 bases between them. The CDR3 sequence is 12 residues long. This chain's CDR3 is CASSPGTGELFF. CDR3 in DNA: TGTGCCAGCAGCCCAGGAACCGGGGAGCTGTTTTTT.

The V gene is TRBV28, the J gene TRBJ2-1; the D is unclear. Trimming stripped 6 bases from V and 1 base from J, with 16 bases between. In germline, CDR1 is MDHEN, CDR2 SYDVKM. The CDR3 covers 16 residues. The CDR3 here is CASRPQDGVSYNEQFF. DNA of the CDR3: TGTGCCAGCAGACCCCAGGACGGCGTTTCCTACAATGAGCAGTTCTTC.